One and the same sample provided the 10 T cell receptor beta chains below, sequenced in a study of shared clonotypes between healthy human individuals. Assay: immunoSEQ multiplex PCR; the TCRdb copy retains only in-frame clones and omits some. Of about 230,000 clones in the sample, about 69% were seen once. The sequenced sample consisted of memory CD4+ T cells sorted from blood. As to subset: CD45RA-negative fraction. These TCRs come from a young man in good health.

The CDR3 loop reads CASGWPYRGSDGYTF. CDR3 DNA: TGTGCCAGCGGCTGGCCGTACAGGGGGTCTGATGGCTACACCTTC. This chain links TRBV27 with TRBJ1-2; TRBD1 aligns across 8 bases. After removal of 8 bases from V and 6 bases from J, the junction contained 14 bases not matched to a gene. Germline CDR1 reads MNHEY; CDR2 reads SMNVEV (reference sequence). There are 15 residues in the CDR3.

The chain links TRBV5-8 to TRBJ2-3, with D maybe TRBD1 (5 bases). The CDR3 has 15 amino acids. With 2 bases removed from V and 6 bases from J, the gap between germline ends came to 16 bases. CDR1 is SGHTS and CDR2 is YDEGEE in the germline V gene. The CDR3 region is CASSFHPGSSDTQYF. The CDR3 region has the DNA TGTGCCAGCAGCTTTCATCCAGGGTCCTCCGATACGCAGTATTTT.

Comments on this clone: The sample carries other DNA sequences with the same CDR3. The chain couples TRBV20-1 to TRBJ2-7; no clear D. Trimming took 3 bases from V and 0 from J, leaving 3 bases between them. The CDR3 covers 11 residues. The V gene's germline CDR1 is DFQATT and CDR2 SNEGSKA (reference sequence). The DNA for the CDR3 is TGCAGTGCTAGCGACTCCTACGAGCAGTACTTC. It yields the protein CSASDSYEQYF.

V gene TRBV5-4 combines with J gene TRBJ2-7; 7 nucleotides match TRBD1. The length of the CDR3 is 15 residues. Germline CDR1 reads SGHNT; CDR2 reads YYREEE (reference sequence). With V trimmed by 1 base and J by 2 bases, 6 bases remained unmatched. The CDR3 spells CASSLRTGSAYEQYF. As DNA, the CDR3 is TGTGCCAGCAGCTTGCGGACAGGTTCGGCCTACGAGCAGTACTTC.

The rearrangement joins TRBV6-1 to TRBJ2-7, with 8 bases aligning to TRBD1. CDR3 length: 14 amino acids. Germline V gene sequence: CDR1 MNHNS, CDR2 SASEGT. The V segment lost 3 bases and the J segment 9 bases; nucleotides outside the gene matches: 10. CDR3 DNA: TGTGCCAGCAGTGAGTCACAGGGGGTACAGGGGCAGTACTTC. Protein product: CASSESQGVQGQYF.

The V and J genes are TRBV4-2 and TRBJ2-3; D is unresolved. Germline-derived CDR1 and CDR2 are LGHNA and YNFKEQ. V was shortened by 3 bases and J by 10 bases, with 14 bases between the two germline ends. The CDR3 contains 13 residues. The CDR3 reads CASSQGPEDPQYF. The DNA for the CDR3 is TGTGCCAGCAGCCAGGGTCCTGAGGATCCGCAGTATTTT.

The chain couples TRBV5-4 to TRBJ2-5; the D gene could be TRBD1 or TRBD2 (5 bases each). The length of the CDR3 is 13 residues. The V gene's germline CDR1 is SGHNT and CDR2 YYREEE (reference sequence). V was trimmed by 5 bases and J by 4 bases, leaving 12 bases between them. CDR3 nucleotide sequence: TGTGCCAGCAGATTAGGGGCGGGAGAGACCCAGTACTTC. It yields the protein CASRLGAGETQYF.

This clone appeared a few times. The chain employs TRBV6-4 and TRBJ1-5, with 7 positions matching TRBD1. Germline V gene sequence: CDR1 MRHNA, CDR2 SNTAGT. The length of the CDR3 is 17 residues. The ends lost 1 base at V and 6 bases at J; junction bases unmatched: 12. For the CDR3, the DNA is TGTGCCAGCAGTGACTGTCCTGGGACAGCCACGGGTCAGCCCCAGCATTTT. Translated, it gives CASSDCPGTATGQPQHF.

The chain links TRBV7-2 to TRBJ2-3; the match to TRBD2 covers 10 bases. Germline CDR1 SGHTA, CDR2 FQGNSA. The V segment lost 3 bases and the J segment 6 bases; nucleotides outside the gene matches: 3. The CDR3 length is 14 residues. The CDR3 sequence is CASSFLAGADTQYF. The CDR3 DNA reads TGTGCCAGCAGCTTTCTAGCGGGGGCGGATACGCAGTATTTT.

This chain connects TRBV7-2 to TRBJ2-1; D possibly matches TRBD1 or TRBD2 (6 bases each). There are 13 residues in the CDR3. Germline V lookup: CDR1 SGHTA, CDR2 FQGNSA. With 0 bases removed from V and 13 bases from J, the gap between germline ends came to 13 bases. The CDR3 loop is CASSLAGQGTQFF. The CDR3, as DNA: TGTGCCAGCAGCTTAGCGGGGCAGGGGACTCAGTTCTTC.